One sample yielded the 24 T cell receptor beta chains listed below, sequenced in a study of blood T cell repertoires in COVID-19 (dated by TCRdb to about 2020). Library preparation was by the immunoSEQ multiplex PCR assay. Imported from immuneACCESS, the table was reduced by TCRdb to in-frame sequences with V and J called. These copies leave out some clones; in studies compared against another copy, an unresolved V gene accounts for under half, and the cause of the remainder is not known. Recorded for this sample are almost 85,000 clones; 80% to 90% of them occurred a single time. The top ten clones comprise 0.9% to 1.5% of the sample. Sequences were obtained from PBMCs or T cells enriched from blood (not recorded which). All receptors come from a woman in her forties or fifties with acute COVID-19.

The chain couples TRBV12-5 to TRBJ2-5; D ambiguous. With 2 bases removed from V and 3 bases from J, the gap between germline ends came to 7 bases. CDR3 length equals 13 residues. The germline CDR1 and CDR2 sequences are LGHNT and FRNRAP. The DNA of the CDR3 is TGTGCTAGTGGTTTGTCACTTAAAGAGACCCAGTACTTC. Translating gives CASGLSLKETQYF.

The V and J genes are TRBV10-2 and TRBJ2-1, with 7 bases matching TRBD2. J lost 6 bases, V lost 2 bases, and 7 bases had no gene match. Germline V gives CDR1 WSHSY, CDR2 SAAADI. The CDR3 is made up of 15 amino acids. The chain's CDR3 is CASSETGGSGNEQFF. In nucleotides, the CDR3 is TGCGCCAGCAGTGAGACTGGCGGGAGCGGCAATGAGCAGTTCTTC.

CDR3 DNA: TGTGCCAGCAGCCCCCTCGGCGGGATTAGCACAGATACGCAGTATTTT. The encoded protein is CASSPLGGISTDTQYF. The chain combines TRBV7-9 with TRBJ2-3; D may be TRBD2 (6 bases). The CDR3 runs to 16 residues. V lost 5 bases, J lost 0 bases, and 15 bases lay in between. From germline, CDR1 is SEHNR and CDR2 FQNEAQ (reference sequence).

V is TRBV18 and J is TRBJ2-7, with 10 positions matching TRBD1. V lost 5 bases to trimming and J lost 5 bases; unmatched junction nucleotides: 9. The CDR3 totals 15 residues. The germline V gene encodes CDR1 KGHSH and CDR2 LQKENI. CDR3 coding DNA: TGTGCCAGCTCAAGGACAGGGGGAGTATTTCACGAGCAGTACTTC. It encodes CASSRTGGVFHEQYF.

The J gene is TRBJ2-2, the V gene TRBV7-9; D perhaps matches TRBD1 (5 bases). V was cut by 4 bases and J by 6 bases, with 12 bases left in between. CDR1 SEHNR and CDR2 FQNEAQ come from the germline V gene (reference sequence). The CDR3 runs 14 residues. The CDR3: CASSSAGFPGELFF. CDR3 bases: TGTGCCAGCAGCTCGGCAGGGTTTCCCGGGGAGCTGTTTTTT.

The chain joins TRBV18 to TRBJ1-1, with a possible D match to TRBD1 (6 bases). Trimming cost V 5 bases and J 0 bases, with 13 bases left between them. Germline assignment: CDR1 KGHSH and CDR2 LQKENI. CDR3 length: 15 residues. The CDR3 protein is CASSSLGTLNTEAFF. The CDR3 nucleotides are TGTGCCAGCTCATCCTTGGGGACATTGAACACTGAAGCTTTCTTT.

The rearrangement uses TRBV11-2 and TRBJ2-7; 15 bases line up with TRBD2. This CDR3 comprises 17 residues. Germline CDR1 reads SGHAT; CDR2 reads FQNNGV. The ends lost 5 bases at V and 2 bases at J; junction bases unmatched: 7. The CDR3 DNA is TGTGCCAGCAGCCGGGGACTAGCGGGAGGAAGGCCCTACGAGCAGTACTTC. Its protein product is CASSRGLAGGRPYEQYF.

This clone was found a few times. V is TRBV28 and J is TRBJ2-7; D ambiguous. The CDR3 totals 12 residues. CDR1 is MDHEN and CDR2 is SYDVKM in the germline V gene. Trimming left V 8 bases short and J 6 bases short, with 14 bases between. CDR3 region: CASARLDAEQYF. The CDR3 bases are TGTGCCAGCGCCCGACTGGATGCCGAGCAGTACTTC.

CDR3 coding DNA: TGTGCCAGCAGCCGCCGACAGGGGGCAGGTGAAAAACTGTTTTTT. It codes for CASSRRQGAGEKLFF. This chain joins TRBV11-2 and TRBJ1-4; 10 bases are shared with TRBD1. V gave up 5 bases and J gave up 7 bases; unmatched junction bases: 7. CDR3 size: 15 residues. CDR1 is SGHAT and CDR2 is FQNNGV in the germline V gene.

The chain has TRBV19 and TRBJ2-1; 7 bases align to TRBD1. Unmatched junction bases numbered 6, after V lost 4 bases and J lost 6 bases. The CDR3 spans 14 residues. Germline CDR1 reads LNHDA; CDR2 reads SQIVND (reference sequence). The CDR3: CASSTSGQANEQFF. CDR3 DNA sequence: TGTGCCAGTAGTACCTCAGGACAGGCCAATGAGCAGTTCTTC.

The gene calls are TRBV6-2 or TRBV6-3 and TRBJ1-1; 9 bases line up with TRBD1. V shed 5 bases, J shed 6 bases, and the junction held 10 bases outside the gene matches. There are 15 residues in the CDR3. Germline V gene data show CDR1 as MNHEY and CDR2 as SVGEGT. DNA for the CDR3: TGTGCCAGCAGTCTAAGGGACAGGGTTTGGTCTGAAGCTTTCTTT. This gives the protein CASSLRDRVWSEAFF.

The chain's CDR3 is CASSLGAGGPMEQYF. Here the CDR3 DNA reads TGCGCCAGCAGCTTGGGTGCGGGAGGGCCTATGGAGCAGTACTTC. The chain links TRBV5-1 to TRBJ2-7; 9 nucleotides align to TRBD2. The CDR3 sequence is 15 residues long. Trimming removed 0 bases from V and 7 bases from J; junction bases left unmatched: 8. Germline CDR1 SGHRS, CDR2 YFSETQ.

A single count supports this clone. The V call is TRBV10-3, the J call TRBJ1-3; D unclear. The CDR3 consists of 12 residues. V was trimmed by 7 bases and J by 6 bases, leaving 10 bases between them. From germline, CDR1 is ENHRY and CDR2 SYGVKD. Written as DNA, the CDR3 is TGTGCCATCACCGAGAGGAAAAACACCATATATTTT. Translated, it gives CAITERKNTIYF.

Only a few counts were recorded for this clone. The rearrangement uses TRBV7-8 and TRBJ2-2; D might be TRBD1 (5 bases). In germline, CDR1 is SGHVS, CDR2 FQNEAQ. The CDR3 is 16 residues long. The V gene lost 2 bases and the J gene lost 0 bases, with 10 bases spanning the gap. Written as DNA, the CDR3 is TGTGCCAGCAGCTTATTAGTGGGGCCGAACACCGGGGAGCTGTTTTTT. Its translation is CASSLLVGPNTGELFF.

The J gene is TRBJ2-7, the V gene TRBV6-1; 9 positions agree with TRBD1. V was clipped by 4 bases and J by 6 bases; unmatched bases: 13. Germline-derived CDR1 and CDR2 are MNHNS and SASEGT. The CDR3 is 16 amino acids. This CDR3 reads CASSVASGQGSGEQYF. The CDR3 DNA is TGTGCCAGCAGTGTGGCCTCGGGACAGGGCTCTGGCGAGCAGTACTTC.

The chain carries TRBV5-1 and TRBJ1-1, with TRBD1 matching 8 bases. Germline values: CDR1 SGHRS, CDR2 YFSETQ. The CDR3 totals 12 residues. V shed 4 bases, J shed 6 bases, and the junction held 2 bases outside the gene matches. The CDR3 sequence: CASSEDRAEAFF. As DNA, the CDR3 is TGCGCCAGCAGCGAGGACAGGGCTGAAGCTTTCTTT.

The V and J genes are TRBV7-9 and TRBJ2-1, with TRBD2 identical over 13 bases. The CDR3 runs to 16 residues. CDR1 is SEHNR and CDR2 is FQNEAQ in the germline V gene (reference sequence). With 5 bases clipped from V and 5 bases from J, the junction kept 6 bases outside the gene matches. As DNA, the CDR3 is TGTGCCAGCAGCCCCTGGACTAGCGGGAGAGACAATGAGCAGTTCTTC. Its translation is CASSPWTSGRDNEQFF.

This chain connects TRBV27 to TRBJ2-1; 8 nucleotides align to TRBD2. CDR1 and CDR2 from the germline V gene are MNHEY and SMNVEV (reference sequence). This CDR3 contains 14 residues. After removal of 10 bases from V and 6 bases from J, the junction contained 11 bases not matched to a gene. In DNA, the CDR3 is TGTGCCACTCAATCTCTAGCGGGTATCAATGAGCAGTTCTTC. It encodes CATQSLAGINEQFF.

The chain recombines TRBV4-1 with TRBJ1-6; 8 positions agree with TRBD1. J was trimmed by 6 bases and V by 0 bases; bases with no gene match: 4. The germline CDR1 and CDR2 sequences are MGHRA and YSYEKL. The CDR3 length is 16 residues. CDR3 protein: CASSQEEGQVNSPLHF. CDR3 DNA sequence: TGCGCCAGCAGCCAAGAGGAGGGACAGGTTAATTCACCCCTCCACTTT.

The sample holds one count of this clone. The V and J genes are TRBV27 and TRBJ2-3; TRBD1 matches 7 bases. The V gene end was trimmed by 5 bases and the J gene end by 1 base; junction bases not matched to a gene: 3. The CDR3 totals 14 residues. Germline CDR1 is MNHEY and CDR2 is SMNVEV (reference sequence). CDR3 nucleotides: TGTGCCAGCAGTACTGACAGGGGCACAGATACGCAGTATTTT. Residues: CASSTDRGTDTQYF.

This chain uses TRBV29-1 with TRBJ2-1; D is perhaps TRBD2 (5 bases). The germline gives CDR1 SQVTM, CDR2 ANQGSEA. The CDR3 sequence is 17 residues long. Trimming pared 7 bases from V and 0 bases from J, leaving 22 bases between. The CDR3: CSAPSSGLLSSYNEQFF. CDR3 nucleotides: TGCAGCGCCCCTTCCAGCGGCCTCCTTAGCTCCTACAATGAGCAGTTCTTC.

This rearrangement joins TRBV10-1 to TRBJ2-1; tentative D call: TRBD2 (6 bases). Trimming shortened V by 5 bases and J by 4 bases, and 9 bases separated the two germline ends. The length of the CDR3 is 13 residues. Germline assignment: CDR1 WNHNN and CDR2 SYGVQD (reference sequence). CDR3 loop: CASSSGSYNEQFF. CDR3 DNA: TGCGCCAGCAGTAGCGGGTCTTACAATGAGCAGTTCTTC.

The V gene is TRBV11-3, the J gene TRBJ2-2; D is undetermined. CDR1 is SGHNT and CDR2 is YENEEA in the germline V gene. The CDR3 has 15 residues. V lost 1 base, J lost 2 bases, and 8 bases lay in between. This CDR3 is CASSLGNRNTGELFF. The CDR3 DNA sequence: TGTGCCAGCAGCTTAGGGAACAGAAACACCGGGGAGCTGTTTTTT.

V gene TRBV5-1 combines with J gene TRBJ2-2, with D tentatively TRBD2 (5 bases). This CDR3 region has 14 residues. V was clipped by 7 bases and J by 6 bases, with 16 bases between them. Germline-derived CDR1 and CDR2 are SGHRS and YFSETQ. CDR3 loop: CASLEGLWSGELFF. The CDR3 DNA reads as TGCGCCAGCCTAGAGGGTCTTTGGTCCGGGGAGCTGTTTTTT. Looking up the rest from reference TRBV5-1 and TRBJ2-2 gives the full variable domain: KAGVTQTPRYLIKTRGQQVTLSCSPISGHRSVSWYQQTPGQGLQFLFEYFSETQRNKGNFPGRFSGRQFSNSRSEMNVSTLELGDSALYLCASLEGLWSGELFFGEGSRLTVL.